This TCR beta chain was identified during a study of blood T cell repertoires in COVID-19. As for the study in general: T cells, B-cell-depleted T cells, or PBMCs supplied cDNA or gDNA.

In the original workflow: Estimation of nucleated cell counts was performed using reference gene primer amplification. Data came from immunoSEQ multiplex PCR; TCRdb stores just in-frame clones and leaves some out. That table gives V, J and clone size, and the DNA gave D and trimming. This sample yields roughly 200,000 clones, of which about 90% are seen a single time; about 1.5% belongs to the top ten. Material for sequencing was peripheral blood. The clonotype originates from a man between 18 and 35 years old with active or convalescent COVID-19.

CDR3 amino acids: CASSTTADNSPLHF. The CDR3 nucleotides are TGTGCCAGCAGCACGACAGCTGATAATTCACCCCTCCACTTT. The V and J genes are TRBV14 and TRBJ1-6; D is possibly TRBD1 (5 bases). CDR3 size: 14 residues. V lost 5 bases to trimming and J lost 5 bases, with 10 bases between them. The germline CDR1 and CDR2 sequences are SGHDN and FVKESK.